Listed below are T cell receptor beta chains from one sample, sequenced in a study of T cells in Graves' hyperthyroidism and ophthalmopathy. TCRdb re-analysed the multiplex PCR reads in MiXCR, keeping a single row per CDR3 protein. Of over 650,000 distinct CDR3 sequences detected, approximately 42% appear once; the ten largest clones hold 7% to 7.5%. Specimen: peripheral blood or thyroid tissue (not recorded which). These receptors came from an adult man with Graves' disease, either hyperthyroidism or ophthalmopathy (not recorded which). The CDR3 runs from the conserved cysteine through the conserved F or W.

TRBV2	TRBJ2-7	12	CASRGGLVEQYF
TRBV9	TRBJ1-2	16	CASSEHFGTDNYGYTF
TRBV10-3	TRBJ2-7	14	CAISDPGHNYEQYF
TRBV20-1	NA	17	CSASVPDSGGGRDEQFF
TRBV25-1	TRBJ1-4	16	CASSAVWGVSNEKLFF
TRBV7-2	TRBJ2-5	15	CASSLSLSGQETQYF
TRBV25-1	TRBJ1-3	15	CACSAADSSGNTIYF
TRBV11-1	TRBJ2-5	17	CASSLVGLAGGEETQYF
TRBV12-3/TRBV12-4	TRBJ1-5	12	CASRQTNQPQHF
TRBV7-9	TRBJ2-6	13	CASSWTGDNVLTF
TRBV7-2	TRBJ2-7	12	CASSRDYYEQYF
TRBV7-2	TRBJ1-1	11	CASRWRGEAFF
TRBV3-1	TRBJ2-7	15	CASSQDRDAPYEQYF
TRBV20-1	TRBJ1-6	13	CSARNSPDSPLHF
TRBV29-1	TRBJ1-6	14	CSVGTGAKNSPLHF
TRBV20-1	TRBJ2-5	14	CSASWTETQEAQYF
TRBV7-6	TRBJ2-7	14	CASSLDGTNYEQYF
TRBV7-4	TRBJ2-5	15	CASSLSGRASEIQYF
TRBV24-1	TRBJ1-1	13	CASSTGGPAEAFF
TRBV11-2	TRBJ2-5	17	CASSQEPTTSDEETQYF
TRBV29-1	TRBJ1-6	14	CSVAGTGGNSPLHF
TRBV7-2	TRBJ1-6	14	CASNPRDTNSPLHF
TRBV7-2	TRBJ1-4	18	CASSQSPPGQGLMIKLFF
TRBV7-2	TRBJ2-7	13	CASGDRWDYEQYF
TRBV5-1	TRBJ1-1	16	CASSWAPGQGAAEAFF
TRBV11-2	TRBJ1-2	13	CASKTSGFYGYTF
TRBV7-8	TRBJ2-5	17	CASRPTSGRPHQETQYF
TRBV29-1	TRBJ1-4	15	CSAQTTFATNEKLFF
TRBV5-1	TRBJ2-6	15	CASSMQGSGANVLTF
TRBV20-1	TRBJ2-5	13	CSAKDRVEETQYF
TRBV25-1	TRBJ1-3	12	CASRATGNTIYF
TRBV29-1	TRBJ1-4	14	CSVDSGGTNEKLFF
TRBV2	TRBJ2-5	11	CASRPGHLEYF
TRBV27	TRBJ2-7	14	CASSFAGGPDEQYF
TRBV20-1	TRBJ2-7	13	CSARIRVGGEQYF
TRBV24-1	TRBJ2-3	12	CASSSQADTQYF
TRBV9	TRBJ2-2	14	CASSVARGSGELFF
TRBV6-5	TRBJ1-5	16	CASRNDGRGNNQPQHF
TRBV4-1	TRBJ1-4	15	CASSHTRALNEKLFF
TRBV9	TRBJ1-2	15	CASSVEPGQASGYTF
TRBV9	TRBJ1-1	13	CASGDPQGAEAFF
TRBV12-3/TRBV12-4	TRBJ2-7	12	CASSPRDTRKYF
TRBV20-1	TRBJ2-5	11	CSARDRETQYF
TRBV7-2	TRBJ1-3	14	CASSTRHSGNTIYF
TRBV29-1	TRBJ1-6	16	CSVVFLDGGPISPLHF
TRBV2	TRBJ1-2	13	CASSYYADNGYTF
TRBV29-1	TRBJ1-4	13	CSLDGTSGEKLFF
TRBV7-8	TRBJ1-2	13	CASSLSQNYGYTF
TRBV20-1	TRBJ1-1	16	CSAREDDPWDATEAFF
TRBV29-1	TRBJ1-1	13	CSVARYRGTEAFF
TRBV9	TRBJ1-3	18	CASSVDPPSQALGNTIYF
TRBV7-9	TRBJ2-5	14	CASSLSWDQETQYF
TRBV7-8	TRBJ2-7	14	CASSLALVLYEQYF
TRBV2	TRBJ2-2	14	CASKNSANTGELFF
TRBV12-3/TRBV12-4	TRBJ1-6	15	CASTSAGSSNSPLHF